Sequencing of this T cell receptor (beta chain) was carried out in a study of T cells in Graves' hyperthyroidism and ophthalmopathy (dated by TCRdb to 2018 to 2020). The study in broad terms: Peripheral blood samples were taken at initial diagnosis, before any treatment was given. A discovery cohort of about a hundred patients, 43 with Graves' ophthalmopathy and 55 to 60 with stable Graves' hyperthyroidism, was used to find distinguishing TCR V-J signatures. Prospective prediction of ophthalmopathy was tested in an independent validation cohort of 18 to 20 hyperthyroidism patients and 15 to 17 patients who later progressed to ophthalmopathy. For training and testing, the 100 or so patients in the discovery cohort were randomly divided in a 7:3 ratio. In addition, the study compared T-cell repertoires in thyroid tissue and in blood from six Graves' hyperthyroidism patients. After blood sampling, hyperthyroidism patients were treated with methimazole at a starting dose of 30 mg daily, and ophthalmopathy patients were treated with high-dose intravenous methylprednisolone. The paper describes TCR Vbeta CDR3 sequencing of more than 120 peripheral blood samples, made up of 43 ophthalmopathy patients, roughly 75 hyperthyroidism patients and approximately 17 progressor patients.

On the study overall, not on this receptor specifically: Most expanded thyroid clonotypes (frequency above 0.001) were also found in blood, which suggests that blood repertoires may mirror thyroid immune responses. In validation, progression to ophthalmopathy was predicted by the model with about 70% sensitivity and 72.22% specificity, a median of approximately 6.5 months before onset. No statistical method was used to set the sample size in advance, and investigators knew the group allocation. A model built on a 13 V-J signature distinguished ophthalmopathy from stable hyperthyroidism, reaching roughly 88% sensitivity and about 81% specificity in cross-validation and 80%/75% in testing.

Stable Graves' hyperthyroidism was defined as no progression to ophthalmopathy during 18 months of follow-up. Hyperthyroidism patients were newly diagnosed, had a disease duration of under 2 months, and were aged 18 to 65 years. Exclusion was applied to patients with uncontrolled infections, other autoimmune diseases, pregnancy or lactation. Diagnoses were established on the basis of clinical symptoms, serum thyroxine and TRAb, thyroid ultrasound, and orbital computed tomography. PBMCs were isolated from 7.5 to 10 ml of fresh peripheral blood by Ficoll-Paque density gradient centrifugation. Trizol reagent was used to extract total RNA, and RNA quality was then checked on an Agilent 2100 Bioanalyzer. This clonotype was seen at least ten times. No cognate antigen has been identified for it. Per-base qualities were not stored, and no clone one base away is much larger. The CDR3 sequence holds 16 residues, the cysteine and phenylalanine included. Left in the record is the CDR3 DNA by itself, 48 bases read in frame from the first base. The germline V gene (reference sequence) supplies CDR1 DFQATT and CDR2 SNEGSKA. Germline trimming: 3 bases from V, 0 bases from J; junction bases outside gene matches: 9.

TCR beta CDR3 regions were amplified from RNA transcripts. A first-round RT-PCR of the TCR CDR3 used the HTBI primer set with the Qiagen OneStep RT-PCR kit. Libraries were constructed in a second round of multiplex PCR, after which size selection and purification were performed. Sequencing of the libraries was done on an Illumina HiSeq2000 using paired-end 100 bp reads. Per the original workflow: SOAPnuke was used to process the raw data, throwing out any read that contained adapters or uncalled bases, had a mean Phred below 15, or lacked an exact constant-primer or identifier match. High-quality paired reads were merged using COPE v1.2.5, and each unique nucleotide sequence was defined as a clonotype. MiTCR v1.1 was used to align clonotypes to the IMGT TRBV, TRBD and TRBJ reference segments. Only V-J combinations with frequency above 0.0001, covering roughly 99% of repertoires, were analysed. The TCS score was defined as the ratio of F50 (clonal expansion) to E x V (chaos), calculated using BLOSUM62-based TCRdist between CDR3 peptides within each V-J. Welch's t-statistics and random forest reduced around 520 V-J features to 13, which were used in a naive Bayes classifier (R e1071). TCRdb cleaned the public reads at Q25 with fastp, built clones with MiXCR and kept in-frame beta chains. Merged by CDR3 protein, the rows form single entries marked with the most common genes and DNA. The V and J calls were determined by TCRdb, not by the authors. The sample table shows about 200,000 distinct CDR3 sequences, and 17% are seen once. Under 65% of the sample is in the top ten clones.

Sequencing was carried out using blood. The source of this sequence is a man in his fifties or sixties with Graves' hyperthyroidism. The sequence joins TRBV20-1 to TRBJ2-3; 7 of the junction bases match TRBD2. The DNA sequence reads TGCAGTGCTAGGTTTGGAGCGGGGACTAGCACAGATACGCAGTATTTT. Its protein is CSARFGAGTSTDTQYF.